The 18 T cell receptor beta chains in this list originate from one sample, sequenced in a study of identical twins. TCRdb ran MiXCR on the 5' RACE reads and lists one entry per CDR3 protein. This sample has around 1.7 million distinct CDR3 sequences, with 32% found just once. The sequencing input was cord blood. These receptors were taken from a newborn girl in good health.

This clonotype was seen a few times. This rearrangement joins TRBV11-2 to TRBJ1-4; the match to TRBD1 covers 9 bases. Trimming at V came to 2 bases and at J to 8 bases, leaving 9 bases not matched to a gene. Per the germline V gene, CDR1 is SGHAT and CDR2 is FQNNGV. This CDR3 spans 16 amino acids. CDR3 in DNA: TGTGCCAGCAGCTTAACTCTACAGGGGGCAAACGAAAAACTGTTTTTT. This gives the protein CASSLTLQGANEKLFF.

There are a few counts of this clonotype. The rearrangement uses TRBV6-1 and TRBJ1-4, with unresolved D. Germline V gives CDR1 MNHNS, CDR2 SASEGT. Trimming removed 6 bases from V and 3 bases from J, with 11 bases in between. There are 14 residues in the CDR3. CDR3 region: CASSLRGSNEKLFF. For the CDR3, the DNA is TGTGCCAGCAGCCTCCGGGGTTCTAATGAAAAACTGTTTTTT.

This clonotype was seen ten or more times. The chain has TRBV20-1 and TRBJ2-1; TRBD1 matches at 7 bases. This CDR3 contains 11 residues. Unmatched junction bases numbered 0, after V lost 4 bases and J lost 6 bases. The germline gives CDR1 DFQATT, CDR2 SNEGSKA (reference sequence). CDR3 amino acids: CSATGGNEQFF. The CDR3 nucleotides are TGCAGTGCTACAGGGGGCAATGAGCAGTTCTTC.

The CDR3 region is CASSPTSGSSSEQFF. The CDR3 coding sequence is TGTGCCAGCAGCCCGACTAGCGGGAGTTCAAGTGAGCAGTTCTTC. The chain combines TRBV9 with TRBJ2-1; 12 nucleotides line up with TRBD2. The V and J ends lost 4 bases and 9 bases, in that order; junction bases with no gene match: 8. This CDR3 region has 15 residues. Germline-derived CDR1 and CDR2 are SGDLS and YYNGEE.

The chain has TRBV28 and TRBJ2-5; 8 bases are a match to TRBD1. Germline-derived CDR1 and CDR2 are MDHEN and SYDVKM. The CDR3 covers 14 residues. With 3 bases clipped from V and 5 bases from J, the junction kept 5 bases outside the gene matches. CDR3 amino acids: CASSFQGAVETQYF. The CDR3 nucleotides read TGTGCCAGCAGTTTTCAGGGGGCCGTGGAGACCCAGTACTTC. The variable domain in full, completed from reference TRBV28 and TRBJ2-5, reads DVKVTQSSRYLVKRTGEKVFLECVQDMDHENMFWYRQDPGLGLRLIYFSYDVKMKEKGDIPEGYSVSREKKERFSLILESASTNQTSMYLCASSFQGAVETQYFGPGTRLLVL.

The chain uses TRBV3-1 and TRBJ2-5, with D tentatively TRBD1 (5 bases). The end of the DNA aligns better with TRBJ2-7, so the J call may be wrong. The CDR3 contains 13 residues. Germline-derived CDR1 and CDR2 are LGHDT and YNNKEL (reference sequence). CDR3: CASATTVGYEQYF. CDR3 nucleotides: TGTGCCAGCGCCACGACAGTCGGTTACGAGCAGTACTTC.

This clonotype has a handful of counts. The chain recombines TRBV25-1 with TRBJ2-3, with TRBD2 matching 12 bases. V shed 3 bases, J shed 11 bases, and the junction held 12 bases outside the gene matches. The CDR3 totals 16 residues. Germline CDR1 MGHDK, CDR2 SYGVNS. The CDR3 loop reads CASSDSSGRGQIGQYF. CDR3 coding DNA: TGTGCCAGCAGTGATTCTAGCGGGAGGGGACAGATAGGGCAGTATTTT.

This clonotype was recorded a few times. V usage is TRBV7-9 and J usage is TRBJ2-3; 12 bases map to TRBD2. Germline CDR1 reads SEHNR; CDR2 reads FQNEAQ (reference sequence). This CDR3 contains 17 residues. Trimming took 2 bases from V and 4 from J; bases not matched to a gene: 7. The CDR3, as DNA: TGTGCCAGCAGCTTATCGACTAGCGGGAGAATGGCAGATACGCAGTATTTT. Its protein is CASSLSTSGRMADTQYF.

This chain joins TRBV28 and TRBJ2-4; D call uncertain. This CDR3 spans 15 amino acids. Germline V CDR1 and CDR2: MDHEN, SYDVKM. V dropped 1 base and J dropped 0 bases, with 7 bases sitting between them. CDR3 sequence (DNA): TGTGCCAGCAGTTTATTGGTGACAGCCAAAAACATTCAGTACTTC. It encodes CASSLLVTAKNIQYF.

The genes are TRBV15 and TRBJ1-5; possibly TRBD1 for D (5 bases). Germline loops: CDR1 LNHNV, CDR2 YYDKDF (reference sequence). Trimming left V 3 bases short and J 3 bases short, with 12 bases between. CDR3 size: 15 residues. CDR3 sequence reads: CATSRSVGVNQPQHF. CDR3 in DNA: TGTGCCACCAGCAGGTCCGTGGGGGTCAATCAGCCCCAGCATTTT.

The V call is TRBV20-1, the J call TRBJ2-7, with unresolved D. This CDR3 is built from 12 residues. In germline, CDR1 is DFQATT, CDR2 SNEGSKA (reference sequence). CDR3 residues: CGGSPNYYEQYF. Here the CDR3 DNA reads TGCGGTGGATCACCCAATTACTACGAGCAGTACTTC.

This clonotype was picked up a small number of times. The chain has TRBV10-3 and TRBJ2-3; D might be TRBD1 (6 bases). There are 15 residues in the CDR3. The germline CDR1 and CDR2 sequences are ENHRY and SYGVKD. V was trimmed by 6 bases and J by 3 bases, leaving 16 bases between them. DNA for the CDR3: TGTGCCATCAGAGGTGGGACACTGGGGACAGATACGCAGTATTTT. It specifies CAIRGGTLGTDTQYF.

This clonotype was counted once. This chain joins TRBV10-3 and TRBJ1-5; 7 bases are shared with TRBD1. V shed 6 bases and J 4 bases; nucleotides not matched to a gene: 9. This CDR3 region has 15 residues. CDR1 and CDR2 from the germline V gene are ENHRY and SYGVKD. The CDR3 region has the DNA TGTGCCATCAGGGACGAGGGACAGCGAAATCAGCCCCAGCATTTT. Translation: CAIRDEGQRNQPQHF.

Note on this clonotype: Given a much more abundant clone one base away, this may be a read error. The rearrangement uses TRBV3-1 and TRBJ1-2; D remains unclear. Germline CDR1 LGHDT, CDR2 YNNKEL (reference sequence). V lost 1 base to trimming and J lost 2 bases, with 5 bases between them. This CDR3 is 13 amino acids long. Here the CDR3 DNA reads TGTGCCAGCAGCCAAGGTAAGAACTATGGCTACACCTTC. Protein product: CASSQGKNYGYTF. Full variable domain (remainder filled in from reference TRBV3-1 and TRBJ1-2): DTAVSQTPKYLVTQMGNDKSIKCEQNLGHDTMYWYKQDSKKFLKIMFSYNNKELIINETVPNRFSPKSPDKAHLNLHINSLELGDSAVYFCASSQGKNYGYTFGSGTRLTVV.

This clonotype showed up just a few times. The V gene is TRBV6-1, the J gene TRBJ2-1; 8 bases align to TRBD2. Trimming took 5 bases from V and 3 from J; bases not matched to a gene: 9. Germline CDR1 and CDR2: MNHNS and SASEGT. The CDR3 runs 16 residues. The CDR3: CASSLAGPRGYNEQFF. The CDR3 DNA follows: TGTGCCAGCAGTCTAGCGGGCCCCCGAGGCTACAATGAGCAGTTCTTC.

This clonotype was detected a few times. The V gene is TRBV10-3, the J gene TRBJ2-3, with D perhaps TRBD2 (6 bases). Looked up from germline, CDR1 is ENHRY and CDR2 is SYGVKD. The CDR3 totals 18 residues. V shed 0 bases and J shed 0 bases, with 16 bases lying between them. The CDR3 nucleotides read TGTGCCATCAGTGAGTCGGGTGGACCGGGGAGGAGCACAGATACGCAGTATTTT. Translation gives CAISESGGPGRSTDTQYF.

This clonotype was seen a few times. The CDR3 region is CASSQRLAASTDTQYF. The CDR3 nucleotides are TGTGCCAGCAGCCAAAGACTAGCGGCTAGCACAGATACGCAGTATTTT. The rearrangement joins TRBV4-2 to TRBJ2-3; 9 bases are a match to TRBD2. Unmatched junction bases numbered 3, after V lost 2 bases and J lost 0 bases. Germline lookup yields CDR1 LGHNA and CDR2 YNFKEQ. There are 16 residues in the CDR3.

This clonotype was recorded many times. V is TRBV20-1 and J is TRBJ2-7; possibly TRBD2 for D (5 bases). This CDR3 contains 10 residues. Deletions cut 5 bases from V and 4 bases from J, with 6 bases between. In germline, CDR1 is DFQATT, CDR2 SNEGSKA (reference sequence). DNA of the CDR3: TGCAGTGCTGGGAGTTACGAGCAGTACTTC. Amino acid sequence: CSAGSYEQYF.